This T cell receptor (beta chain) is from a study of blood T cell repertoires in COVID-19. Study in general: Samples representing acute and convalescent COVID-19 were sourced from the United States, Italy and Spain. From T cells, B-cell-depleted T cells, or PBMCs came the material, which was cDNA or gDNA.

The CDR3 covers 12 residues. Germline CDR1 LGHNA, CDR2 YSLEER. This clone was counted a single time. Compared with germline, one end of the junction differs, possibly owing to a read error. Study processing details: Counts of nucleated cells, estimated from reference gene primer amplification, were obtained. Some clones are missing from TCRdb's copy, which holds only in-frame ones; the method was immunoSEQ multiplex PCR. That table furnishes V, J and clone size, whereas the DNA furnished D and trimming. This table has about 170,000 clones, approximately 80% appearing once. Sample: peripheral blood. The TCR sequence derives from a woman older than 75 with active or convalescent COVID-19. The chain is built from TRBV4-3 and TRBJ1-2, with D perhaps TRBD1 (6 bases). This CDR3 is CASSQGHYRYTF. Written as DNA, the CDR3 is TGCGCCAGCAGCCAGGGACACTATCGCTACACCTTC.